Listed here are 28 T cell receptor beta chains from one sample, sequenced in a study of blood T cells in healthy people across ages. PCR was performed a second time for roughly 7 to 11 cycles using a sample-barcoded 5' primer and a J-beta primer mix. A single record per CDR3 protein comes from TCRdb applying MiXCR to the 5' RACE reads. Of under 1 million distinct CDR3 sequences in the sample, approximately 48% are singletons; the top ten hold nearly 20%. Specimen: blood. These receptors all come from a man in his sixties in good health.

A note on this clonotype: One junction end disagrees with the germline gene, perhaps due to a read error. The rearrangement joins TRBV6-6 to TRBJ2-1, with no clear D. This CDR3 region has 15 residues. Per the germline V gene, CDR1 is MNHNY and CDR2 is SVGAGI (reference sequence). The CDR3 loop reads CASSHSRGLMDEQFF. In nucleotides, the CDR3 is TGTGCCAGCAGTCACTCGAGAGGTCTGATGGATGAGCAGTTCTTC.

J is TRBJ2-1 and V is TRBV20-1, with D perhaps TRBD2 (5 bases). The V gene lost 6 bases and the J gene lost 4 bases, with 13 bases spanning the gap. The germline CDR1 and CDR2 sequences are DFQATT and SNEGSKA (reference sequence). The CDR3 covers 13 residues. CDR3 protein: CSAHQRTYNEQFF. CDR3 in DNA: TGCAGTGCCCACCAACGGACTTACAATGAGCAGTTCTTC.

This clonotype was observed a few times. The chain has TRBV7-9 and TRBJ1-4, with 7 bases lining up with TRBD1. V shed 1 base and J 3 bases; nucleotides not matched to a gene: 5. Germline-derived CDR1 and CDR2 are SEHNR and FQNEAQ (reference sequence). This CDR3 comprises 16 residues. CDR3 sequence (DNA): TGTGCCAGCAGCTTAGAAGGGGGCTGGGCTAATGAAAAACTGTTTTTT. Protein product: CASSLEGGWANEKLFF.

This clonotype has at least ten counts. This chain links TRBV6-5 with TRBJ1-2, with TRBD1 matching over 7 bases. This CDR3 comprises 12 residues. Trimming removed 6 bases from V and 2 bases from J; junction bases left unmatched: 0. CDR1 is MNHEY, CDR2 SVGAGI, per germline. CDR3 in amino acids: CASRGQNYGYTF. Here the CDR3 DNA reads TGTGCCAGCAGGGGACAGAACTATGGCTACACCTTC.

The chain combines TRBV7-3 with TRBJ1-5; a weak D match, TRBD1 (6 bases). V gave up 4 bases and J gave up 3 bases, with 13 bases separating them. The length of the CDR3 is 15 residues. Germline V lookup: CDR1 SGHTA, CDR2 FQGTGA. CDR3 amino acids: CASSSMGGLNQPQHF. In DNA form, the CDR3 reads TGTGCCAGCAGCTCAATGGGGGGCCTCAATCAGCCCCAGCATTTT.

The chain recombines TRBV12-3 or TRBV12-4 with TRBJ2-7; 7 bases are a match to TRBD2. J gave up 7 bases and V 6 bases, and 18 bases lay outside the gene matches. The CDR3 covers 16 residues. The DNA of the CDR3 is TGTGCCAGCAGAGACTCGCGGGGGTGGCGGAACAATGAGCAGTACTTC. Translation: CASRDSRGWRNNEQYF.

The rearrangement uses TRBV19 and TRBJ1-2, with no clear D. CDR3 length: 17 residues. Germline V gene sequence: CDR1 LNHDA, CDR2 SQIVND (reference sequence). V was shortened by 1 base and J by 2 bases, with 17 bases between the two germline ends. The DNA of the CDR3 is TGTGCCAGTAGTATAGCCCCCACGAGTTGGCGAAACTATGGCTACACCTTC. Amino acid sequence: CASSIAPTSWRNYGYTF.

The chain links TRBV30 to TRBJ1-2, with a tentative D call TRBD1 (5 bases). V was cut by 0 bases and J by 7 bases, with 12 bases left in between. The CDR3 sequence is 13 residues long. Germline V gene data show CDR1 as GTSNPN and CDR2 as SVGIG (reference sequence). Here the CDR3 DNA reads TGTGCCTGGAGTGTACCGGGGGGAAGTGGCTACACCTTC. Encoded protein: CAWSVPGGSGYTF.

A remark on this clonotype: The conserved phenylalanine or tryptophan is not found at the CDR3 terminus, so this likely reflects a read error. The chain carries TRBV7-2 and TRBJ2-7, with D perhaps matching TRBD1 or TRBD2 (5 bases each). Germline CDR1 is SGHTA and CDR2 is FQGNSA. CDR3 size: 16 residues. Trimming cost V 4 bases and J 0 bases, with 16 bases left between them. As DNA, the CDR3 is TGTGCCAGCAGCTCCTGGGGGAGCCCGAGCTCCTACGAGCAGTACTTA. It translates to CASSSWGSPSSYEQYL.

V and J are TRBV27 and TRBJ2-2, with 7 bases fitting TRBD2. After removal of 2 bases from V and 6 bases from J, the junction contained 6 bases not matched to a gene. The CDR3 consists of 15 residues. Germline-derived CDR1 and CDR2 are MNHEY and SMNVEV (reference sequence). For the CDR3, the DNA is TGTGCCAGCAGTTTAAGGGGACTAACCCCCGGGGAGCTGTTTTTT. It translates to CASSLRGLTPGELFF.

This clonotype was counted only a few times. The chain combines TRBV5-1 with TRBJ2-7; D unclear. This CDR3 is 13 amino acids long. The germline V gene has CDR1 SGHRS and CDR2 YFSETQ. Deletions cut 3 bases from V and 6 bases from J, with 13 bases between. Here the CDR3 reads CASSSETRGEQYF. CDR3 in DNA: TGCGCCAGCAGCTCCGAGACTCGAGGCGAGCAGTACTTC.

This clonotype was detected a few times. This chain joins TRBV20-1 and TRBJ1-1, with 11 bases aligning to TRBD1. The CDR3 length is 14 residues. With V trimmed by 7 bases and J by 5 bases, 9 bases remained unmatched. The germline CDR1 and CDR2 sequences are DFQATT and SNEGSKA (reference sequence). CDR3 residues: CSVSKGQGVTEAFF. The CDR3 coding sequence is TGCAGTGTTAGTAAGGGACAGGGGGTAACTGAAGCTTTCTTT.

In this sample, this clonotype turned up many times. The chain carries TRBV20-1 and TRBJ2-7; 11 bases fit TRBD1. V shed 5 bases, J shed 3 bases, and the junction held 9 bases outside the gene matches. CDR1 is DFQATT, CDR2 SNEGSKA, per germline (reference sequence). CDR3 length: 15 residues. The CDR3 protein is CSAPPPGTGGYEQYF. The CDR3 DNA reads TGCAGTGCTCCACCCCCCGGGACAGGGGGCTACGAGCAGTACTTC.

V gene TRBV20-1 combines with J gene TRBJ1-2; TRBD1 aligns across 9 bases. The CDR3 runs 11 residues. Unmatched junction bases numbered 0, after V lost 3 bases and J lost 7 bases. The germline CDR1 and CDR2 sequences are DFQATT and SNEGSKA (reference sequence). CDR3 in DNA: TGCAGTGCTAGGACAGGGGGTGGCTACACCTTC. It encodes CSARTGGGYTF.

This clonotype was counted only a few times. The V gene is TRBV20-1, the J gene TRBJ2-4; the D gene is possibly TRBD2 (6 bases). Looked up from germline, CDR1 is DFQATT and CDR2 is SNEGSKA (reference sequence). Trimming took off 0 bases at V and 0 bases at J, with 12 bases between the two ends. This CDR3 region has 16 residues. CDR3 sequence (DNA): TGCAGTGCTAGAGATGCCGGAGGGCTAGCCAAAAACATTCAGTACTTC. It specifies CSARDAGGLAKNIQYF.

This clonotype was seen only once. The chain joins TRBV2 to TRBJ1-2; D remains ambiguous. This CDR3 comprises 12 residues. The V and J ends lost 6 bases and 4 bases respectively, with 9 bases between them. Germline assignment: CDR1 SNHLY and CDR2 FYNNEI. CDR3 sequence (DNA): TGTGCCAGCAGCAAGAACAGCTATGGCTACACCTTC. Translated, it gives CASSKNSYGYTF.

The V and J genes are TRBV27 and TRBJ2-1, with 10 positions matching TRBD1. From germline, CDR1 is MNHEY and CDR2 SMNVEV (reference sequence). The CDR3 contains 14 residues. Unmatched junction bases numbered 8, after V lost 6 bases and J lost 9 bases. CDR3 in DNA: TGTGCCAGCAGACCGGGACAGGGGCAAACTGAGCAGTTCTTC. Translation: CASRPGQGQTEQFF.

The chain employs TRBV15 and TRBJ1-1; D is undetermined. Between the trimmed V and J ends, which lost 1 base and 6 bases, there was a span of 12 bases. Germline CDR1 reads LNHNV; CDR2 reads YYDKDF (reference sequence). There are 14 residues in the CDR3. CDR3 in DNA: TGTGCCACCAGCAGAGCCGTAAAGTCGTCTGAAGCTTTCTTT. It codes for CATSRAVKSSEAFF.

This clonotype showed up just a few times. The rearrangement joins TRBV7-9 to TRBJ2-5; the D is unclear. Trimming removed 1 base from V and 5 bases from J, with 8 bases in between. This CDR3 comprises 13 residues. In germline, CDR1 is SEHNR, CDR2 FQNEAQ (reference sequence). In nucleotides, the CDR3 is TGTGCCAGCAGCTTAGATCTCAAGGAGACCCAGTACTTC. This sequence encodes CASSLDLKETQYF.

This clonotype was seen more than once but under ten times. The chain employs TRBV7-2 and TRBJ2-1; 8 bases fit TRBD2. This CDR3 region has 17 residues. The ends lost 4 bases at V and 5 bases at J; junction bases unmatched: 13. The V gene's germline CDR1 is SGHTA and CDR2 FQGNSA. The CDR3 spells CASSSQSGRGAHNEQFF. DNA for the CDR3: TGTGCCAGCAGCTCCCAGTCAGGGCGGGGGGCCCACAATGAGCAGTTCTTC.

This chain links TRBV6-5 with TRBJ1-2, with 8 bases matching TRBD1. Germline lookup yields CDR1 MNHEY and CDR2 SVGAGI. The CDR3 is 15 residues long. J gave up 5 bases and V 2 bases, and 7 bases lay outside the gene matches. This chain's CDR3 is CASSYGDRRRYGYTF. CDR3 nucleotide sequence: TGTGCCAGCAGTTACGGGGACAGGCGACGATATGGCTACACCTTC.

The CDR3, as DNA: TGCAGTGCCCAACAGGGTCCGAACACTGAAGCTTTCTTT. It codes for CSAQQGPNTEAFF. This chain connects TRBV20-1 to TRBJ1-1; maybe TRBD1 (6 bases). Trimming pared 6 bases from V and 1 base from J, leaving 12 bases between. The CDR3 length is 13 residues. Germline V lookup: CDR1 DFQATT, CDR2 SNEGSKA (reference sequence).

This chain connects TRBV7-9 to TRBJ2-1, with D perhaps being TRBD1 or TRBD2 (5 bases each). Germline lookup yields CDR1 SEHNR and CDR2 FQNEAQ (reference sequence). The CDR3 totals 15 residues. V shed 7 bases and J shed 5 bases, with 18 bases lying between them. The CDR3 DNA sequence: TGTGCCAGCACCGACCTTGGGGGACCCGACAATGAGCAGTTCTTC. Its protein is CASTDLGGPDNEQFF.

V is TRBV9 and J is TRBJ1-2; D perhaps matches TRBD1 (5 bases). Germline V gives CDR1 SGDLS, CDR2 YYNGEE. The CDR3 extends over 14 amino acids. V was trimmed by 2 bases and J by 2 bases, leaving 10 bases between them. CDR3 DNA: TGTGCCAGCAGCGTCCAGGGAGACAACTATGGCTACACCTTC. This gives the protein CASSVQGDNYGYTF.

The table lists this clonotype with a few counts. The chain joins TRBV28 to TRBJ2-5; 7 bases match TRBD2. Germline V gene data show CDR1 as MDHEN and CDR2 as SYDVKM. V lost 8 bases and J lost 5; bases outside the gene matches: 11. The CDR3 loop spans 14 amino acids. The CDR3 DNA reads as TGTGCCAGCCGAACATTCCGGGGAGGGGAGACCCAGTACTTC. Translation gives CASRTFRGGETQYF. The whole variable domain, remainder taken from reference TRBV28 and TRBJ2-5, is DVKVTQSSRYLVKRTGEKVFLECVQDMDHENMFWYRQDPGLGLRLIYFSYDVKMKEKGDIPEGYSVSREKKERFSLILESASTNQTSMYLCASRTFRGGETQYFGPGTRLLVL.

This chain links TRBV25-1 with TRBJ2-5; no definite D call. V was trimmed by 6 bases and J by 5 bases, leaving 13 bases between them. Germline CDR1 MGHDK, CDR2 SYGVNS. The length of the CDR3 is 13 residues. CDR3 nucleotide sequence: TGTGCCAGCAGACGAGCGATGGGGGAGACCCAGTACTTC. This encodes CASRRAMGETQYF.

The chain is built from TRBV3-2 and TRBJ2-7. TRBV3-2 is listed as a pseudogene. The CDR3 covers 14 residues. The CDR3, as DNA: TGTGCCAGCAGCTTTGGGGGAGCACCCTACCAGCAGTACTTC. Its translation is CASSFGGAPYQQYF.

This clonotype was seen a few times. This chain connects TRBV20-1 to TRBJ1-4; a weak D match, TRBD1 (5 bases). The V and J ends lost 1 base and 4 bases respectively, with 7 bases between them. Per the germline V gene, CDR1 is DFQATT and CDR2 is SNEGSKA (reference sequence). The CDR3 is made up of 13 amino acids. In nucleotides, the CDR3 is TGCAGTGCTAGAGCGGGGGGTAATGAAAAACTGTTTTTT. The encoded protein is CSARAGGNEKLFF.